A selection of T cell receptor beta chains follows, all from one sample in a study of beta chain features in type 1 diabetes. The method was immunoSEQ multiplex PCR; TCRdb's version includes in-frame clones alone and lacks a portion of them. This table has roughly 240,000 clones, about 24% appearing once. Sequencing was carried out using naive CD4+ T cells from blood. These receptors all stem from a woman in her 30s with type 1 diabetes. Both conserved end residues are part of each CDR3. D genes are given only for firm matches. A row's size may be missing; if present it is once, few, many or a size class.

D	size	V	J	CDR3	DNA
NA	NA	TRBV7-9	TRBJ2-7	CASSPPGQLFGHEQYF	TGTGCCAGCAGCCCCCCCGGACAGCTGTTTGGGCACGAGCAGTACTTC
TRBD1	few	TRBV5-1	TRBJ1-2	CASSLGQGENDYTF	TGCGCCAGCAGCTTGGGACAGGGTGAGAACGACTACACCTTC
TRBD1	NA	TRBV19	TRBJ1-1	CASDTGGNTEAFF	TGTGCCAGTGATACAGGGGGAAACACTGAAGCTTTCTTT
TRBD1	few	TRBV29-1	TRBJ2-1	CSGRGGQGDGNEQFF	TGCAGCGGTCGAGGGGGACAGGGGGATGGCAATGAGCAGTTCTTC
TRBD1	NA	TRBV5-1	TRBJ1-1	CASSFGTGGLTEAFF	TGCGCCAGCAGCTTCGGGACAGGGGGCCTCACTGAAGCTTTCTTT
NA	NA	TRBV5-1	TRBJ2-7	CASSSPPADYEQYF	TGCGCCAGCAGCTCCCCTCCGGCGGACTACGAGCAGTACTTC
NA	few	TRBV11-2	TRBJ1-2	CASSGEGVYGYTF	TGTGCCAGCAGCGGGGAGGGAGTCTATGGCTACACCTTC
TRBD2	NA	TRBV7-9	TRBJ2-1	CASSQGLAHYNEQFF	TGTGCCAGCAGCCAGGGACTAGCGCACTACAATGAGCAGTTCTTC
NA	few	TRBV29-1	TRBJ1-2	CSVEDANRLYGYTF	TGCAGCGTTGAAGATGCAAACAGGCTCTATGGCTACACCTTC
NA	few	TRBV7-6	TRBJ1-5	CASSLGHNQPQHF	TGTGCCAGCAGCTTGGGACACAATCAGCCCCAGCATTTT
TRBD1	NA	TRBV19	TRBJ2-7	CASSQSTGGQGEQYF	TGTGCCAGTAGCCAGAGTACAGGGGGACAAGGCGAGCAGTACTTC
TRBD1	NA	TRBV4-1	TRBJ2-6	CASSQERGLDSGANVLTF	TGCGCCAGCAGCCAAGAGAGGGGGCTGGATTCTGGGGCCAACGTCCTGACTTTC
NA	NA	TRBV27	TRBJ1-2	CASSSRGQTENNYGYTF	TGTGCCAGCAGTTCAAGAGGACAGACCGAAAATAACTATGGCTACACCTTC
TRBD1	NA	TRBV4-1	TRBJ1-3	CASSHGTGSSGNTIYF	TGCGCCAGCAGCCACGGGACAGGATCCTCTGGAAACACCATATATTTT
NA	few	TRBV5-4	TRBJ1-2	CASSLIEPNYGYTF	TGTGCCAGCAGCTTGATAGAGCCTAACTATGGCTACACCTTC
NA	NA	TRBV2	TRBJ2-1	CASRGGTGNEQFF	TGTGCCAGCAGGGGAGGGACAGGCAATGAGCAGTTCTTC
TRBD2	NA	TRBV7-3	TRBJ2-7	CASSSSSGSYEQYF	TGTGCCAGCAGCTCCTCTAGCGGTTCGTACGAGCAGTACTTC
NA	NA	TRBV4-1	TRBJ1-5	CASSQGLIYSNQPQHF	TGCGCCAGCAGCCAAGGACTCATTTATAGCAATCAGCCCCAGCATTTT
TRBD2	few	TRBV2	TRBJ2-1	CASSSGLAGGNEQFF	TGTGCCAGCAGCTCTGGACTAGCGGGAGGCAATGAGCAGTTCTTC
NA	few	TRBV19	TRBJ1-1	CASSDAQGFSTEAFF	TGTGCCAGTAGTGACGCCCAGGGTTTTAGCACTGAAGCTTTCTTT
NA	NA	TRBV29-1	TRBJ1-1	CSVEGGVMNTEAFF	TGCAGCGTTGAAGGGGGGGTCATGAACACTGAAGCTTTCTTT
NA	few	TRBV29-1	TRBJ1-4	CSVGGTSNEKLFF	TGCAGCGTTGGAGGGACAAGCAATGAAAAACTGTTTTTT
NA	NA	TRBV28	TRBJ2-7	CASSIGSRKTEQYF	TGTGCCAGCAGCATCGGGTCCCGTAAGACCGAGCAGTACTTC
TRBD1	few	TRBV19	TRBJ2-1	CASSQGHNRGEQFF	TGTGCCAGTAGTCAGGGGCACAACAGGGGAGAGCAGTTCTTC
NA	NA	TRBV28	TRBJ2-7	CASERSSYEQYF	TGTGCCAGCGAACGTAGTTCCTACGAGCAGTACTTC
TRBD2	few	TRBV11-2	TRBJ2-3	CASSFLAGFTDTQYF	TGTGCCAGCAGCTTCCTAGCGGGATTCACAGATACGCAGTATTTT